The 11 T cell receptor beta chains presented below share a single source sample, sequenced in a study of blood T cell repertoires in COVID-19. Profiled with immunoSEQ multiplex PCR; TCRdb holds only in-frame clones, not every one. The sample contains approximately 220,000 clones, 86% of which appear only once. The sample was PBMCs or T cells enriched from blood (not recorded which). The receptors stem from a woman between 35 and 50 years old with acute COVID-19.

This sequence joins TRBV3-1 (or the pseudogene TRBV3-2) and TRBJ1-2, with 7 bases identical to TRBD1. The CDR3 length is 14 residues. Germline CDR1 and CDR2: LGHDT and YNNKEL (reference sequence). Germline trimming cut 5 bases from V and 3 bases from J; bases unmatched to any gene: 6. CDR3 coding DNA: TGTGCCAGCAGCGGGGGACAGTGGGACTATGGCTACACCTTC. Translation: CASSGGQWDYGYTF.

V usage is TRBV21-1 and J usage is TRBJ1-5. TRBV21-1 corresponds to a pseudogene. This CDR3 has 23 amino acids. The CDR3 DNA is TGTGCCAGCAGCAAACTTAGCTCGCGGATGGAAGGGTCCGGAGGGATGGGCAATCAGCCCCAGCATTTT. It is translated as CASSKLSSRMEGSGGMGNQPQHF.

The CDR3 sequence is CASSLAGRVRGSGANVLTF. CDR3 nucleotides: TGTGCCAGCAGCTTAGCGGGGAGAGTAAGAGGCTCTGGGGCCAACGTCCTGACTTTC. The gene calls are TRBV7-8 and TRBJ2-6; a possible D gene is TRBD2 (5 bases). V lost 0 bases, J lost 0 bases, and 15 bases lay in between. The CDR3 has 19 residues. Germline-derived CDR1 and CDR2 are SGHVS and FQNEAQ.

DNA for the CDR3: TGTGCCAGCAGCTTGCAGGGCTTCAATGAGCAGTTCTTC. Residues: CASSLQGFNEQFF. This rearrangement joins TRBV7-8 to TRBJ2-1; D perhaps matches TRBD1 (5 bases). With 3 bases removed from V and 6 bases from J, the gap between germline ends came to 9 bases. CDR3 length: 13 amino acids. Looked up from germline, CDR1 is SGHVS and CDR2 is FQNEAQ. The whole variable domain, remainder taken from reference TRBV7-8 and TRBJ2-1, is GAGVSQSPRYKVAKRGQDVALRCDPISGHVSLFWYQQALGQGPEFLTYFQNEAQLDKSGLPSDRFFAERPEGSVSTLKIQRTQQEDSAVYLCASSLQGFNEQFFGPGTRLTVL.

Only one count was recorded for this clone. The V gene is TRBV5-6, the J gene TRBJ1-6; tentative D call: TRBD1 (6 bases). Germline CDR1 reads SGHDT; CDR2 reads YYEEEE. The V end was cut by 0 bases, the J end by 8 bases, with 15 bases between. CDR3 length: 16 amino acids. CDR3 in amino acids: CASSLGGGEPHSPLHF. The CDR3 bases are TGTGCCAGCAGCTTGGGAGGGGGGGAGCCCCATTCACCCCTCCACTTT.

The chain uses TRBV6-4 and TRBJ2-3; TRBD1 aligns across 11 bases. The CDR3 extends over 16 amino acids. Germline values: CDR1 MRHNA, CDR2 SNTAGT. The V segment lost 4 bases and the J segment 4 bases; nucleotides outside the gene matches: 7. CDR3 sequence reads: CASSGQPGQGADTQYF. CDR3 nucleotides: TGTGCCAGCAGTGGCCAACCGGGACAGGGGGCAGATACGCAGTATTTT.

V is TRBV2 and J is TRBJ2-3, with 8 bases that match TRBD2. Germline V gene sequence: CDR1 SNHLY, CDR2 FYNNEI. CDR3 length equals 15 residues. V lost 2 bases and J lost 6; bases outside the gene matches: 7. The CDR3 protein is CASSESGGSLDTQYF. CDR3 nucleotides: TGTGCCAGCAGTGAATCGGGGGGGTCGTTGGATACGCAGTATTTT.

This sequence joins TRBV5-1 and TRBJ1-1; the D gene is possibly TRBD1 (5 bases). Germline lookup yields CDR1 SGHRS and CDR2 YFSETQ. The V and J ends lost 1 base and 4 bases respectively, with 8 bases between them. This CDR3 is 13 amino acids long. In DNA, the CDR3 is TGCGCCAGCAGCTTGCAGACAGCCACTGAAGCTTTCTTT. It encodes CASSLQTATEAFF.

The J gene is TRBJ1-2, the V gene TRBV10-3; D ambiguous. V was trimmed by 4 bases and J by 8 bases, leaving 11 bases between them. The CDR3 loop spans 12 amino acids. Germline CDR1 ENHRY, CDR2 SYGVKD. CDR3 in DNA: TGTGCCATCAGTGGAACCCAGTCGGGCTACACCTTC. Its translation: CAISGTQSGYTF.

The chain recombines TRBV9 with TRBJ1-3, with TRBD1 as a possible D gene (5 bases). The CDR3 extends over 15 amino acids. V lost 2 bases, J lost 3 bases, and 12 bases lay in between. The V gene's germline CDR1 is SGDLS and CDR2 YYNGEE. The CDR3 here is CASSVDSVIGNTIYF. CDR3 coding DNA: TGTGCCAGCAGCGTTGACAGCGTCATTGGAAACACCATATATTTT.

J is TRBJ1-1 and V is TRBV9; D call uncertain. Looked up from germline, CDR1 is SGDLS and CDR2 is YYNGEE. This CDR3 is 13 amino acids long. V lost 0 bases and J 4 bases, leaving 7 bases between the germline ends. The CDR3 nucleotides are TGTGCCAGCAGCGTAGTCCTCGGCACTGAAGCTTTCTTT. It is translated as CASSVVLGTEAFF.